The clone carrying this T cell receptor (beta chain) was seen only a few times. Its target is not known. Sorting gave populations that all exceeded 95% purity. CDR1 is LNHNV and CDR2 is YYDKDF in the germline V gene (reference sequence). The CDR3 has 14 amino acids. The germline V and J ends were trimmed by 2 bases and 8 bases, with 13 bases remaining between them. The record originates from a study of beta chain features in type 1 diabetes. Study-wide results and limits: Fewer junction insertions and more nucleotide deletions appeared in type 1 diabetes patients. TCRB CDR3s from Type 1 diabetes patients were moderately but significantly shorter in all four CD4+ subsets. A closer apparent resemblance between naive, central memory and Treg TCRB repertoires was seen in patients than in healthy donors.

What was sequenced were expressed TCRB transcripts, since all of the isolated RNA had been reverse transcribed. The average read count of naive, central memory and regulatory T cell samples was around 3.6 million. Assay: immunoSEQ multiplex PCR; the TCRdb copy retains only in-frame clones and omits some. Among 300,000 to 350,000 clones listed, approximately 13% were seen once. The specimen sequenced was naive CD4+ T cells from blood. This TCR was sampled from a woman aged 18-29 years with type 1 diabetes. The rearrangement joins TRBV15 to TRBJ2-4; tentative D call: TRBD1 (5 bases). The CDR3 is CATSRTRVSDIQYF. CDR3 coding DNA: TGTGCCACCAGCAGAACCAGGGTATCGGACATTCAGTACTTC.